These 8 T cell receptor beta chains were sequenced from one sample in a study of control samples from healthy donors and cancer patients. TCRdb's copy holds only in-frame clones and misses some; the assay was immunoSEQ multiplex PCR. The table shows approximately 94,000 clones, with about 88% occurring only once. The sequencing sample was made of blood. The receptors stem from a woman aged 45-60 years in good health.

This clone occurred once. This chain links TRBV6-1 with TRBJ1-2; D remains ambiguous. The CDR3 covers 13 residues. V lost 0 bases and J lost 3, with 5 bases in between. Germline CDR1 and CDR2: MNHNS and SASEGT. In nucleotides, the CDR3 is TGTGCCAGCAGTGAAGCCGGTGACTATGGCTACACCTTC. This codes for CASSEAGDYGYTF.

A remark on this clone: The germline gene is not matched at one end of the junction; a read error may be the cause. This rearrangement joins TRBV4-2 to TRBJ2-2, with 7 bases aligning to TRBD2. Germline CDR1 and CDR2: LGHNA and YNFKEQ. The CDR3 has 17 amino acids. The CDR3 nucleotides read TGTGCCAGCAACCAAGCAGTTGGGGGGGCGAACACCGGGGAGCTGTTTTTT. Translating it yields CASNQAVGGANTGELFF.

This clone has only one observation. V and J are TRBV11-2 and TRBJ2-7, with 12 bases identical to TRBD2. CDR3 length: 17 amino acids. The germline CDR1 and CDR2 sequences are SGHAT and FQNNGV. V was clipped by 5 bases and J by 7 bases; unmatched bases: 15. CDR3 amino acids: CASSHNRLAGGSGEQYF. The CDR3 DNA is TGTGCCAGCAGCCACAACCGGCTAGCGGGAGGGTCGGGGGAGCAGTACTTC.

The chain links TRBV27 to TRBJ2-7; D is tentatively TRBD1 or TRBD2 (5 bases each). Germline V CDR1 and CDR2: MNHEY, SMNVEV (reference sequence). The CDR3 has 13 amino acids. The V gene lost 2 bases and the J gene lost 7 bases, with 12 bases spanning the gap. As DNA, the CDR3 is TGTGCCAGCAGTTTAGTAGTGGGGGTTGAGCAGTACTTC. It is translated as CASSLVVGVEQYF.

Comment on this clone: Other DNA sequences in the same sample also yield this CDR3. J is TRBJ2-7 and V is TRBV7-9; the D gene is possibly TRBD1 (6 bases). Germline V gives CDR1 SEHNR, CDR2 FQNEAQ (reference sequence). The CDR3 has 18 residues. V lost 1 base to trimming and J lost 7 bases, with 26 bases between them. The CDR3: CASSLGGTGGGRTGEQYF. CDR3 coding DNA: TGTGCCAGCAGCTTAGGGGGGACGGGTGGGGGCAGAACCGGGGAGCAGTACTTC.

This clone was counted at least ten times. This chain uses TRBV12-2 with TRBJ1-4; the tabulated D call, TRBD1, remains unverified against the DNA. TRBV12-2 is given as a pseudogene. The CDR3 extends over 17 amino acids. This CDR3 reads CASRHHRGRRSEAKLFF. In DNA form, the CDR3 reads TGTGCAAGTCGCCATCACAGGGGGCGCAGGTCCGAGGCAAAACTGTTTTTT.

This sequence joins TRBV4-2 and TRBJ1-2; 7 bases are shared with TRBD1. The CDR3 runs to 16 residues. V lost 1 base, J lost 5 bases, and 10 bases stayed unmatched. Germline V CDR1 and CDR2: LGHNA, YNFKEQ. In DNA form, the CDR3 reads TGTGCCAGCAGCCAAGCCTCCGCAGGGGGAGAGTATGGCTACACCTTC. Translated: CASSQASAGGEYGYTF.

The J gene is TRBJ2-1, the V gene TRBV7-2; 9 bases map to TRBD2. The CDR3 contains 16 residues. The V gene end was trimmed by 5 bases and the J gene end by 7 bases; junction bases not matched to a gene: 12. CDR1 and CDR2 (germline): SGHTA, FQGNSA. The CDR3 DNA is TGTGCCAGCAGCCCCACCATGGTAGCGGGAGATAATGAGCAGTTCTTC. It translates to CASSPTMVAGDNEQFF.